The clone carrying this TCR beta chain came up many times. What it binds is unknown. This entry comes from a study of T cells in Graves' hyperthyroidism and ophthalmopathy. Study observations and caveats: Ophthalmopathy was separated from stable hyperthyroidism by a 13 V-J model. Before onset, ophthalmopathy was predicted by the model a median around 6 months earlier.

Patients between 18 and 65 years old had hyperthyroidism, newly diagnosed and lasting under 2 months. Using RNA transcripts as the source, TCR beta CDR3 regions were amplified. The HTBI primer set drove a first-round RT-PCR of the TCR CDR3. TCRdb reanalysed the multiplex PCR reads using MiXCR and keeps one entry per CDR3 protein. The sample has about 560,000 distinct CDR3 sequences; approximately 15% are singletons. Trimming took 3 bases from V and 3 from J, leaving 12 bases between them. The CDR3 is 13 residues long. The germline gives CDR1 DFQATT, CDR2 SNEGSKA (reference sequence). The specimen sequenced was blood. J is TRBJ2-7 and V is TRBV20-1; D not certain. This receptor was taken from a young woman with Graves' hyperthyroidism. The CDR3 DNA is TGCAGTGCTAGCTTAGTGACGCACTACGAGCAGTACTTC. Amino acids: CSASLVTHYEQYF.